This T cell receptor beta chain was sequenced during a study of T cell responses to AZD1222 COVID-19 vaccine. Analyses pooled second doses at about 4 or about 12 weeks. This CDR3 contains 16 residues. Germline CDR1 SGHDT, CDR2 YYEEEE. V gave up 1 base and J gave up 0 bases, with 12 bases separating them. Sequenced by immunoSEQ multiplex PCR; TCRdb stores in-frame clones only, minus some. The repertoire consists of roughly 140,000 clones, with 75% to 90% occurring once and the leading ten covering 1.5% to 2%. Worth noting for this clone: The antigen is undetermined.

General study findings and limits: There were mostly white British donors and more females than males, and clonal diversity was possibly underestimated. Vaccine-associated CD4 TCRs spanned spike, dominant at 160-218 and 743-854.

The rearrangement joins TRBV5-6 to TRBJ2-3; D remains unclear. This specimen was peripheral blood, taken 28 days after the second AZD1222 dose. The TCR was taken from an adult who received the AZD1222 COVID-19 vaccine. CDR3 region: CASSLIMGGSTDTQYF. The CDR3 nucleotides are TGTGCCAGCAGCTTGATTATGGGCGGTAGCACAGATACGCAGTATTTT.